The T cell receptor (beta chain) described here comes from a study of naive and memory T cell subsets. Comments on this clonotype: What it binds is unknown.

Notes on the study in general: Possibly reflecting memory cells re-expressing CD45RA, a few larger clonotypes occurred in naive repertoires, especially CD8.

The CDR3 totals 13 residues. CDR1 and CDR2 (germline): MNHEY, SMNVEV (reference sequence). Trimming removed 5 bases at V and 7 bases at J, with 14 bases between. Two oligonucleotides, mixed equimolar, formed the beta constant-region primer covering TRBC1 and TRBC2. Four rounds of PCR amplified the ligated cDNA using nested alpha and beta constant-region primers plus SP2. A 12-nucleotide UMI and the SP2 primer were added to the cDNA 3' end by oligonucleotide ligation. TCRdb passed the UMI-ligation and nested PCR reads through MiXCR, listing each CDR3 protein once. The sample consists of tens of thousands of distinct CDR3 sequences, 11% of them appearing once.

The sequencing input was naive CD4+ T cells from blood. This receptor was obtained from a human donor in good health. This chain links TRBV27 with TRBJ2-5; D unresolved. In DNA form, the CDR3 reads TGTGCCAGCAGTCTCGGGTTTTATGGGACCCAGTACTTC. This gives the protein CASSLGFYGTQYF.